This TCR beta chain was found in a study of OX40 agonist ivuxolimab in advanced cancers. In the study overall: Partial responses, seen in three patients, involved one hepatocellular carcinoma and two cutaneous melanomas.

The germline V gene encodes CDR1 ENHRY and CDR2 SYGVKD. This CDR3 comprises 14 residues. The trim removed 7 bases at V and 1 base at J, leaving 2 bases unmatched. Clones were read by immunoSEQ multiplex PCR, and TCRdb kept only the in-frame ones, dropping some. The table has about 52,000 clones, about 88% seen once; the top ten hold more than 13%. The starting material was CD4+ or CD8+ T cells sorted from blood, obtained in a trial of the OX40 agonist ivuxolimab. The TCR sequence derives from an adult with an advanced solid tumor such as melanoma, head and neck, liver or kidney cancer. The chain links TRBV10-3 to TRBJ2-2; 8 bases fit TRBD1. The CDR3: CAINGQGNTGELFF. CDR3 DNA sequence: TGTGCCATCAATGGACAGGGGAACACCGGGGAGCTGTTTTTT.